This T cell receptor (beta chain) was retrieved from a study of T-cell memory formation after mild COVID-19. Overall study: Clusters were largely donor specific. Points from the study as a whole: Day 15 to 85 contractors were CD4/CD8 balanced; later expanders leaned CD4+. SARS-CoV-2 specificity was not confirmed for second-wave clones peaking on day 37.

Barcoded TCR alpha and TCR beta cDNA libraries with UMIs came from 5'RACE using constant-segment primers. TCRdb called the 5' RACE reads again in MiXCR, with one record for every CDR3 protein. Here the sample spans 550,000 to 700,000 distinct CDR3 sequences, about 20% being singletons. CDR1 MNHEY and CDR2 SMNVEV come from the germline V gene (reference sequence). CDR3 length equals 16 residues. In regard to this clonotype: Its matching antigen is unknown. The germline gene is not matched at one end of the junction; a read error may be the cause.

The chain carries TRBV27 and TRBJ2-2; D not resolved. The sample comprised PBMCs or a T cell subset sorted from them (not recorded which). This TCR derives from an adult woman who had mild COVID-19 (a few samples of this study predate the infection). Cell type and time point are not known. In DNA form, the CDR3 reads TGTTCCAGCAGTTTATGGGTGACACTGAACACCGGGGAGCTGTTTTTT. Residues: CSSSLWVTLNTGELFF.